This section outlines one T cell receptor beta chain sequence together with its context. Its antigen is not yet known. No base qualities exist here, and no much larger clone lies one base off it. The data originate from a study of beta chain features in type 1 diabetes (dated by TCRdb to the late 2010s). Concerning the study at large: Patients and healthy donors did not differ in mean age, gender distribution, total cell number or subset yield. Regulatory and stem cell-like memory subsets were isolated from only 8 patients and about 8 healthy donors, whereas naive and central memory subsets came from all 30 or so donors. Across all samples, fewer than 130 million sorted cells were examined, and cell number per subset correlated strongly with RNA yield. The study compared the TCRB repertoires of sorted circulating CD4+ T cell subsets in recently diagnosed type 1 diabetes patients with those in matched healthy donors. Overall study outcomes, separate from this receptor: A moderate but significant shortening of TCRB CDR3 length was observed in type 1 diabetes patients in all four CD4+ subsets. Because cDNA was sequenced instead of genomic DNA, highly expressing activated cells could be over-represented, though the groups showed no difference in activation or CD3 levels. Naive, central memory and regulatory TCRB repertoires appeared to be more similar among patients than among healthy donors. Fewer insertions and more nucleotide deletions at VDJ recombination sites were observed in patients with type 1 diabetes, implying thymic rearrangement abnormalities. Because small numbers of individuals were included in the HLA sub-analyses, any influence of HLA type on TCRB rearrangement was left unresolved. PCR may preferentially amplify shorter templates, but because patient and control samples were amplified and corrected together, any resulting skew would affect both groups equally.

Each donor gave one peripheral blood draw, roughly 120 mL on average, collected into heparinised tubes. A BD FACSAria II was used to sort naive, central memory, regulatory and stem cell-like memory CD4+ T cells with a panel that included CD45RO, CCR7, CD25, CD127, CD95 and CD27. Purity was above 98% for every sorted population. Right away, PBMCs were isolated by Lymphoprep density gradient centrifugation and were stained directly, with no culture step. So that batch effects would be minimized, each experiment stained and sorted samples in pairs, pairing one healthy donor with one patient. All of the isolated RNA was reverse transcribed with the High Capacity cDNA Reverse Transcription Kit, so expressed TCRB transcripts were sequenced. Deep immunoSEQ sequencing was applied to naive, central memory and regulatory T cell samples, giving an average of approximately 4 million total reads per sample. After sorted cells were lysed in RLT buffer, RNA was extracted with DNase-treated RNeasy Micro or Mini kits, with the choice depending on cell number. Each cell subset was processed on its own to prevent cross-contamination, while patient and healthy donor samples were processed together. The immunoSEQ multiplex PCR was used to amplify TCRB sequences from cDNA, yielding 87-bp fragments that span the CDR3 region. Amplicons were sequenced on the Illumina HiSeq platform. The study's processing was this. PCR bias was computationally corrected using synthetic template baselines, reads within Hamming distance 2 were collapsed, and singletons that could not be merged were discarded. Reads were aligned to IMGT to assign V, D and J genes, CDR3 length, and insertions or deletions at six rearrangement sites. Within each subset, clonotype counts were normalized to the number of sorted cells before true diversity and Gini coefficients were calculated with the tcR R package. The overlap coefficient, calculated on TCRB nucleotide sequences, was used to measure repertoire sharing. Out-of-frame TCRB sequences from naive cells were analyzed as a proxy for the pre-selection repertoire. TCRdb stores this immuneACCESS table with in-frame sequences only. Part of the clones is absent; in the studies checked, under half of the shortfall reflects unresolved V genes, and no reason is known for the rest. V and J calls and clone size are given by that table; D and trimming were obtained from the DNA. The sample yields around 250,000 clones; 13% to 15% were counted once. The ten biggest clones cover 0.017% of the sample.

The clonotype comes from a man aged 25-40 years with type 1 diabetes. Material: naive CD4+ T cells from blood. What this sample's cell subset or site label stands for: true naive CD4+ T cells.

Here the CDR3 is given as CASTRGRDRDEQYF. The sequenced DNA is TGTGCCAGCACCCGAGGCCGGGACAGAGACGAGCAGTACTTC. The chain employs TRBV7-2 and TRBJ2-7, and 7 junction bases match TRBD1. Inclusive of the bounding cysteine and phenylalanine, the CDR3 is 14 residues long. Left in the record is the CDR3 DNA by itself, 42 bases read in frame from the first base. Compared with germline, V lacks 7 bases and J lacks 5 bases; bases without a gene match: 11. From the germline V gene, CDR1 is SGHTA and CDR2 is FQGNSA. The full variable domain, with segments outside the CDR3 supplied by the reference TRBV7-2 and TRBJ2-7 proteins, appears as GAGVSQSPSNKVTEKGKDVELRCDPISGHTALYWYRQSLGQGLEFLIYFQGNSAPDKSGLPSDRFSAERTGGSVSTLTIQRTQQEDSAVYLCASTRGRDRDEQYFGPGTRLTVT.